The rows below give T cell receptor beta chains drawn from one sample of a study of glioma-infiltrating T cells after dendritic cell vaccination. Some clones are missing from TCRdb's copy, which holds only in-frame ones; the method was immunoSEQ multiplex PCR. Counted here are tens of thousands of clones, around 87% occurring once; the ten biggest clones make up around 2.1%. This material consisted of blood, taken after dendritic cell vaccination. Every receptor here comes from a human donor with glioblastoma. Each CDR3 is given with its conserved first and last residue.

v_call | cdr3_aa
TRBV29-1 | CSTVRGNEQFF
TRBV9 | CASSDTGVAGNTIYF
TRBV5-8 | CASSLQGAYEQYF
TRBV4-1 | CASSQDPAGRSEKLFF
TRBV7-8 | CASSLAADNTEAFF
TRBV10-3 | CAIGQGGNNQPQHF
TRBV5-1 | CASSLAPQGQGVYGYTF
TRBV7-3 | CASSSGLAAYNEQFF
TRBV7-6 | CASSIGTGAHNEQFF
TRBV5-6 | CASSWAPSGGVEQYF
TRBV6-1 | CASSVRESGNTIYF
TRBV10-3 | CAIRDIDSNQPQHF
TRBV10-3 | CAISDNENQPQHF
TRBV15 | CATSRLDRVLGYTF
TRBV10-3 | CAISASQELSKNIQYF